This T cell receptor beta chain was recovered during a study of T-cell memory formation after mild COVID-19. Study summary: Across donors, TCR clusters were largely donor specific.

Regarding this clonotype: Antigen specificity is unknown.

Germline V lookup: CDR1 ENHRY, CDR2 SYGVKD. The ends were cut back, 10 bases at V and 0 bases at J, with 6 bases in the middle. The CDR3 extends over 11 amino acids. The study's findings and limits: Detection of some responders pre-infection suggested pre-existing cross-reactive memory T cells participated.

TCR alpha and TCR beta cDNA libraries carrying sample barcodes and UMIs came from 5'RACE with constant-segment primers. TCRdb analysed the 5' RACE reads with MiXCR anew, one entry per CDR3 protein. The sample carries under 300,000 distinct CDR3 sequences, 15% to 20% recorded once. The sequence was obtained from a man younger than 35 who had mild COVID-19 (a few samples of this study predate the infection). Cell type and time point are not known. The V call is TRBV10-3, the J call TRBJ1-1; D gene unclear. Sequences were obtained from PBMCs or a T cell subset sorted from them (not recorded which). The CDR3 nucleotides read TGTGCCACTCAACTGAACACTGAAGCTTTCTTT. Translation gives CATQLNTEAFF.